The rows below give T cell receptor beta chains drawn from one sample of a study of cytomegalovirus exposure and HLA in healthy donors. The assay was immunoSEQ multiplex PCR, and TCRdb's table has in-frame clones only and misses some. The profile shows tens of thousands of clones, 80% to 90% of them singletons. The sample was PBMCs. The origin of the receptors is a woman under 30 in good health and CMV-seronegative. CDR3s include the opening cysteine and the closing phenylalanine or tryptophan. D genes are given only for firm matches. The size entry is marked missing in some rows and otherwise reads once, few, many or a size class.

j_gene: TRBJ2-6
v_gene: TRBV18
abundance: -
d_gene: TRBD1
CDR3aa: CASSHIRTGSVSGANVLTF
CDR3nt: TGTGCCAGCTCCCATATTCGGACAGGGTCTGTCTCTGGGGCCAACGTCCTGACTTTC

j_gene: TRBJ2-1
v_gene: TRBV29-1
abundance: -
d_gene: -
CDR3aa: CSVSWGAGNEQFF
CDR3nt: TGCAGCGTGAGTTGGGGCGCTGGCAATGAGCAGTTCTTC

j_gene: TRBJ1-1
v_gene: TRBV6-1
abundance: once
d_gene: TRBD1
CDR3aa: CASRAGTGNTEAFF
CDR3nt: TGTGCCAGTAGAGCCGGGACAGGGAACACTGAAGCTTTCTTT

j_gene: TRBJ1-3
v_gene: TRBV18
abundance: few
d_gene: TRBD1
CDR3aa: CAGTGSGNTIYF
CDR3nt: TGTGCCGGGACAGGGTCTGGAAACACCATATATTTT

j_gene: TRBJ1-5
v_gene: TRBV28
abundance: -
d_gene: -
CDR3aa: CASSSATYSNQPQHF
CDR3nt: TGTGCCAGCAGCTCAGCGACCTATAGCAATCAGCCCCAGCATTTT

j_gene: TRBJ2-7
v_gene: TRBV4-2
abundance: -
d_gene: TRBD2
CDR3aa: CASSPDSLAGPWEQYF
CDR3nt: TGTGCCAGCAGCCCGGACTCACTAGCGGGTCCGTGGGAGCAGTACTTC

j_gene: TRBJ2-7
v_gene: TRBV7-9
abundance: -
d_gene: TRBD1
CDR3aa: CASSLGQGVHEQYF
CDR3nt: TGTGCCAGCAGCTTAGGACAGGGGGTACACGAGCAGTACTTC

j_gene: TRBJ2-7
v_gene: TRBV5-1
abundance: -
d_gene: -
CDR3aa: CASSFPQVGEQYF
CDR3nt: TGCGCCAGCAGCTTCCCCCAGGTCGGCGAGCAGTACTTC

j_gene: TRBJ2-7
v_gene: TRBV28
abundance: few
d_gene: -
CDR3aa: CASAGTREQYF
CDR3nt: TGTGCTTCCGCCGGGACTCGAGAGCAGTACTTC

j_gene: TRBJ2-1
v_gene: TRBV5-1
abundance: -
d_gene: -
CDR3aa: CASRQDINNEQFF
CDR3nt: TGCGCCAGCCGCCAAGACATTAACAATGAGCAGTTCTTC

j_gene: TRBJ2-3
v_gene: TRBV7-3
abundance: once
d_gene: -
CDR3aa: CASSTGTPTDTQYF
CDR3nt: TGTGCCAGCAGCACCGGGACACCCACAGATACGCAGTATTTT

j_gene: TRBJ2-7
v_gene: TRBV7-9
abundance: -
d_gene: -
CDR3aa: CASSLDGTFRYEQYF
CDR3nt: TGTGCCAGCAGCTTAGATGGGACATTCCGGTACGAGCAGTACTTC

j_gene: TRBJ2-1
v_gene: TRBV6-9
abundance: -
d_gene: TRBD1
CDR3aa: CASRRDRGIYNEQFF
CDR3nt: TGTGCCAGCAGACGGGACAGGGGCATCTACAATGAGCAGTTCTTC

j_gene: TRBJ2-2
v_gene: TRBV5-6
abundance: -
d_gene: -
CDR3aa: CASYPGHSLNTGELFF
CDR3nt: TGTGCCAGCTACCCGGGACATAGCTTGAACACCGGGGAGCTGTTTTTT

j_gene: TRBJ1-3
v_gene: TRBV28
abundance: -
d_gene: -
CDR3aa: CASNSPGRSFSGNTIYF
CDR3nt: TGTGCCAGCAATTCCCCCGGGAGATCATTCTCTGGAAACACCATATATTTT